These 20 T cell receptor beta chains were all obtained from the same sample, sequenced in a study of T cells in Graves' hyperthyroidism and ophthalmopathy (dated by TCRdb to between 2017 and 2020). Library prep was done by multiplex PCR. Sequencing took place on an Illumina HiSeq 2000. The TCR beta CDR3 regions were amplified from RNA transcripts. A first-round RT-PCR of the TCR CDR3 used the HTBI primer set with the Qiagen OneStep RT-PCR kit. The public reads were quality trimmed at Q25 with fastp and then assembled into clones with MiXCR by TCRdb, keeping productive beta chains. Here each entry gathers all rows of one CDR3 protein and keeps the most common genes and DNA. The table for this sample lists 500,000 to 600,000 distinct CDR3 sequences; 40% to 55% of them were counted only once. About 7.8% of the sample is held by the ten biggest clonotypes. The sample consisted of peripheral blood or thyroid tissue (not recorded which). The receptors were sampled from a woman under 30 with Graves' hyperthyroidism.

CDR3 residues: CASSLRADSDGYTF. The DNA of the CDR3 is TGTGCCAGCAGCTTAAGAGCGGATAGTGATGGCTACACCTTC. The chain recombines TRBV7-9 with TRBJ1-2; D unresolved. There are 14 residues in the CDR3. The germline V gene has CDR1 SEHNR and CDR2 FQNEAQ (reference sequence). The ends were cut back, 2 bases at V and 6 bases at J, with 13 bases in the middle.

This clonotype came up many times. CDR3 nucleotide sequence: TGTGCCAGCAGTTTAGACTTTCAGAGCTCCGAGCAGTACTTC. This gives the protein CASSLDFQSSEQYF. The gene calls are TRBV28 and TRBJ2-7; D not resolved. Germline values: CDR1 MDHEN, CDR2 SYDVKM. CDR3 length: 14 amino acids. Trimming left V 2 bases short and J 6 bases short, with 14 bases between.

The chain recombines TRBV7-2 with TRBJ2-7, with 8 bases lining up with TRBD1. After removal of 0 bases from V and 5 bases from J, the junction contained 3 bases not matched to a gene. The CDR3 runs 14 residues. Per the germline V gene, CDR1 is SGHTA and CDR2 is FQGNSA. The CDR3 here is CASSLADRADEQYF. The CDR3 DNA is TGTGCCAGCAGCTTAGCGGACAGGGCGGACGAGCAGTACTTC.

This clonotype showed up many times. The chain has TRBV24-1 and TRBJ1-2; no clear D. Trimming pared 4 bases from V and 5 bases from J, leaving 10 bases between. From germline, CDR1 is KGHDR and CDR2 SFDVKD. The CDR3 totals 13 residues. The CDR3 here is CATSEVKVYGYTF. The CDR3 nucleotides are TGTGCCACCAGTGAAGTCAAGGTTTATGGCTACACCTTC.

This chain links TRBV10-3 with TRBJ2-2; D is possibly TRBD1 (5 bases). Germline V lookup: CDR1 ENHRY, CDR2 SYGVKD. The CDR3 consists of 11 residues. The ends were cut back, 3 bases at V and 13 bases at J, with 9 bases in the middle. CDR3 DNA: TGTGCCATCAGTGACGTGGGGCGGCTGTTTTTT. Translated: CAISDVGRLFF.

Ten or more counts support this clonotype. This sequence joins TRBV5-1 and TRBJ1-4; D is possibly TRBD1 (5 bases). V lost 0 bases and J 2 bases, leaving 5 bases between the germline ends. CDR3 length: 14 amino acids. The V gene's germline CDR1 is SGHRS and CDR2 YFSETQ. CDR3: CASSLEGTNEKLFF. The CDR3 region has the DNA TGCGCCAGCAGCTTGGAGGGGACTAATGAAAAACTGTTTTTT. Full variable domain (outside the CDR3, taken from reference TRBV5-1 and TRBJ1-4): KAGVTQTPRYLIKTRGQQVTLSCSPISGHRSVSWYQQTPGQGLQFLFEYFSETQRNKGNFPGRFSGRQFSNSRSEMNVSTLELGDSALYLCASSLEGTNEKLFFGSGTQLSVL.

This clonotype was recorded many times. This chain links TRBV10-3 with TRBJ2-3, with 7 bases identical to TRBD1. The V and J ends lost 0 bases and 2 bases, in that order; junction bases with no gene match: 5. Per germline, CDR1 ENHRY and CDR2 SYGVKD. There are 16 residues in the CDR3. CDR3 region: CAISESSGQTTDTQYF. The CDR3 coding sequence is TGTGCCATCAGTGAGTCTTCGGGACAGACCACAGATACGCAGTATTTT.

CDR3 DNA: TGTGCCTGGAGTTCGACAGGGGTGAAATCACCCCTCCACTTT. Translated, it gives CAWSSTGVKSPLHF. The chain is built from TRBV30 and TRBJ1-6; 8 bases match TRBD1. The CDR3 extends over 14 amino acids. Losses at the gene ends were 2 bases for V and 10 bases for J; bases not matched to a gene: 7. Germline loops: CDR1 GTSNPN, CDR2 SVGIG (reference sequence).

V and J are TRBV6-6 and TRBJ2-5, with D possibly matching TRBD2 (5 bases). The CDR3 length is 14 residues. V shed 8 bases and J shed 2 bases, with 15 bases lying between them. Germline V gene lookup returns CDR1 MNHNY and CDR2 SVGAGI (reference sequence). The CDR3 DNA is TGTGCCAGCTCATGGATCCCGGGACAAGAGACCCAGTACTTC. It codes for CASSWIPGQETQYF.

The chain carries TRBV29-1 and TRBJ1-4; TRBD1 matches 11 bases. Germline V gene lookup returns CDR1 SQVTM and CDR2 ANQGSEA. The CDR3 runs to 16 residues. The V segment lost 6 bases and the J segment 2 bases; nucleotides outside the gene matches: 8. The CDR3 spells CSVRGQGEGTNEKLFF. CDR3 coding DNA: TGCAGCGTCAGGGGACAGGGGGAAGGTACTAATGAAAAACTGTTTTTT.

The chain recombines TRBV29-1 with TRBJ2-7, with TRBD1 matching over 9 bases. Germline CDR1 is SQVTM and CDR2 is ANQGSEA. The ends lost 3 bases at V and 0 bases at J; junction bases unmatched: 3. CDR3 length equals 14 residues. The CDR3 loop is CSVDGQGHSYEQYF. The CDR3 DNA is TGCAGCGTTGATGGACAGGGGCACTCCTACGAGCAGTACTTC.

Comment on this clonotype: It is unclear where the CDR3 begins or ends on the DNA, so no DNA is shown, and the CDR3 is as TCRdb lists it. V gene TRBV20-1 combines with J gene TRBJ2-2; TRBD1 is the table's D call and was not checked against the DNA. CDR1 is DFQATT and CDR2 is SNEGSKA in the germline V gene (reference sequence). The CDR3 is made up of 15 amino acids, end residues included. CDR3 amino acids: CSARELGRAPGSCFF.

This clonotype showed up many times. The chain combines TRBV11-3 with TRBJ2-5; D is ambiguous. CDR1 is SGHNT and CDR2 is YENEEA in the germline V gene. V shed 5 bases and J shed 4 bases, with 14 bases lying between them. CDR3 length: 14 amino acids. The CDR3 DNA reads as TGTGCCAGCAGCCCAACTGGACGACGAGAGACCCAGTACTTC. It translates to CASSPTGRRETQYF.

The table lists this clonotype with many counts. V usage is TRBV4-1 and J usage is TRBJ2-5; 9 bases match TRBD2. The CDR3 is made up of 16 amino acids. V lost 2 bases, J lost 2 bases, and 6 bases stayed unmatched. Germline V CDR1 and CDR2: MGHRA, YSYEKL. The CDR3 loop is CASSQNKAGGQETQYF. Written as DNA, the CDR3 is TGCGCCAGCAGCCAAAATAAGGCGGGAGGGCAAGAGACCCAGTACTTC.

The V gene is TRBV6-6, the J gene TRBJ1-4; tentative D call: TRBD1 (5 bases). The V gene lost 6 bases and the J gene lost 0 bases, with 11 bases spanning the gap. This CDR3 has 15 residues. Looked up from germline, CDR1 is MNHNY and CDR2 is SVGAGI (reference sequence). The DNA of the CDR3 is TGTGCCAGCAGACTACCAGGGACAACTAATGAAAAACTGTTTTTT. It specifies CASRLPGTTNEKLFF.

The V and J genes are TRBV5-1 and TRBJ2-3, with TRBD1 matching over 8 bases. V shed 9 bases and J 0 bases; nucleotides not matched to a gene: 6. CDR3 size: 14 residues. Per germline, CDR1 SGHRS and CDR2 YFSETQ. CDR3: CATRDRISTDTQYF. CDR3 DNA: TGCGCCACTCGGGACAGGATAAGCACAGATACGCAGTATTTT.

The genes are TRBV2 and TRBJ2-3; 10 positions agree with TRBD2. The germline CDR1 and CDR2 sequences are SNHLY and FYNNEI. The CDR3 is made up of 15 amino acids. V lost 5 bases and J lost 6; bases outside the gene matches: 8. The CDR3 reads CASSYGASGSDTQYF. Written as DNA, the CDR3 is TGTGCCAGCAGTTACGGGGCTAGCGGGAGCGATACGCAGTATTTT.

A word on this clonotype: The junction departs from the called germline gene at one end, perhaps through a read error. The genes are TRBV6-6 and TRBJ2-7; D unresolved. This CDR3 spans 14 amino acids. Germline V gene data show CDR1 as MNHNY and CDR2 as SVGAGI (reference sequence). The CDR3 protein is CTSSYDDTSYEQYF. The CDR3 coding sequence is TGTACCAGCAGTTACGATGACACATCCTACGAGCAGTACTTC.

The V call is TRBV5-4, the J call TRBJ1-2; 12 bases align to TRBD1. The germline gives CDR1 SGHNT, CDR2 YYREEE (reference sequence). The V and J ends lost 3 bases and 2 bases, in that order; junction bases with no gene match: 2. The CDR3 loop spans 15 amino acids. This CDR3 is CASSWGQGANYGYTF. The CDR3 coding sequence is TGTGCCAGCAGCTGGGGACAGGGGGCAAACTATGGCTACACCTTC. Looking up the rest from reference TRBV5-4 and TRBJ1-2 gives the full variable domain: ETGVTQSPTHLIKTRGQQVTLRCSSQSGHNTVSWYQQALGQGPQFIFQYYREEENGRGNFPPRFSGLQFPNYSSELNVNALELDDSALYLCASSWGQGANYGYTFGSGTRLTVV.

On this clonotype: The junction does not match germline at one end; this may be a read error. V is TRBV29-1 and J is TRBJ2-2; TRBD2 aligns across 10 bases. CDR1 SQVTM and CDR2 ANQGSEA come from the germline V gene. The CDR3 is 14 amino acids. The CDR3 protein is CSVSGLAKTGELFF. For the CDR3, the DNA is TGCAGCGTTTCGGGACTAGCGAAAACCGGGGAGCTGTTTTTT.